The entry below describes one T cell receptor (beta chain). Germline CDR1 and CDR2: SGHTA and FQGNSA. The CDR3 runs 14 residues. V lost 5 bases, J lost 3 bases, and 3 bases stayed unmatched. Per the original methods: For nucleated cells, counts were estimated from reference gene primer amplification. TCRdb's copy holds only in-frame clones and misses some; the assay was immunoSEQ multiplex PCR. V and J calls and clone size are as listed in that table; D and trimming were resolved from the DNA. The profile shows hundreds of thousands of clones, 65% to 85% of them singletons. The sample comes from a study of blood T cell repertoires in COVID-19.

Sample: peripheral blood. The origin of this receptor is a man aged 35 to 55 with acute or convalescent COVID-19. This sequence joins TRBV7-2 and TRBJ2-1; 8 bases line up with TRBD2. The CDR3 DNA reads as TGTGCCAGCAGCCCCGGGACTAGCTACAATGAGCAGTTCTTC. As protein: CASSPGTSYNEQFF.